The 15 T cell receptor beta chains below were found in one sample sequenced in a study of CD8+CD57+ T cells in acquired aplastic anemia. The patients chosen for sequencing had shown expansion of CD8+CD57+ cells (detected by flow cytometry). TCR beta VDJ and CDR3 profiles were obtained from a genomic DNA template. TCRdb reprocessed the reads with MiXCR, giving one entry per CDR3 protein. The sample has about 200,000 distinct CDR3 sequences; over 40% are singletons. Sequenced sample: sorted CD4+, CD8+, or CD8+CD57+ T cells (not recorded which) from PBMCs. These TCRs come from a human donor with aplastic anemia.

V gene TRBV10-3 combines with J gene TRBJ2-7; D possibly corresponds to TRBD1 (5 bases). Germline values: CDR1 ENHRY, CDR2 SYGVKD. V lost 10 bases and J lost 2, with 18 bases in between. This CDR3 comprises 14 residues. CDR3 nucleotide sequence: TGTGCCAGCAAACCCAGGGCAGCCACCTACGAGCAGTACTTC. Protein sequence: CASKPRAATYEQYF.

The chain couples TRBV7-7 to TRBJ1-4; 7 bases map to TRBD1. Germline-derived CDR1 and CDR2 are SSHAT and FNYEAQ (reference sequence). Losses at the gene ends were 5 bases for V and 10 bases for J; bases not matched to a gene: 13. CDR3 length: 15 amino acids. For the CDR3, the DNA is TGTGCCAGCAGCGCAGACAGGGCTCGCTCTGGAAAACTGTTTTTT. Amino acid sequence: CASSADRARSGKLFF.

This chain links TRBV7-9 with TRBJ2-2; D remains unclear. V lost 6 bases and J lost 4, with 12 bases in between. The CDR3 runs 14 residues. CDR1 is SEHNR and CDR2 is FQNEAQ in the germline V gene (reference sequence). CDR3 residues: CASSPVPSTGELFF. CDR3 sequence (DNA): TGTGCCAGCAGTCCCGTCCCTAGCACCGGGGAGCTGTTTTTT.

The V gene is TRBV20-1, the J gene TRBJ2-7, with D tentatively TRBD1 (5 bases). The germline V gene encodes CDR1 DFQATT and CDR2 SNEGSKA (reference sequence). This CDR3 spans 14 amino acids. Between the trimmed V and J ends, which lost 6 bases and 2 bases, there was a span of 17 bases. CDR3 protein: CSARSSTDPYEQYF. The DNA of the CDR3 is TGCAGTGCACGTTCCTCGACAGACCCCTACGAGCAGTACTTC.

This clonotype was counted many times. The CDR3 protein is CASRQEGLSYNEQFF. The CDR3 DNA sequence: TGTGCCAGCAGGCAGGAGGGGCTCTCCTACAATGAGCAGTTCTTC. This chain connects TRBV6-2 or TRBV6-3 to TRBJ2-1; D is possibly TRBD2 (6 bases). The V end lost 6 bases, the J end lost 0 bases, and 12 bases lay between the germline ends. CDR1 and CDR2 (germline): MNHEY, SVGEGT. This CDR3 is built from 15 residues.

This clonotype was counted a few times. The chain has TRBV15 and TRBJ2-7; TRBD2 agrees at 7 bases. The V and J ends lost 1 base and 4 bases, in that order; junction bases with no gene match: 4. Germline-derived CDR1 and CDR2 are LNHNV and YYDKDF (reference sequence). The CDR3 consists of 14 residues. The CDR3 bases are TGTGCCACCAGCAGAGGGGGGGGAAGGTACGAGCAGTACGTC. Protein product: CATSRGGGRYEQYV.

As to this clonotype: This may be a read error, as it is one base from a much larger clone. The chain combines TRBV9 with TRBJ2-1; perhaps TRBD1 as D (6 bases). Trimming shortened V by 3 bases and J by 2 bases, and 12 bases separated the two germline ends. Germline CDR1 reads SGDLS; CDR2 reads YYNGEE. The CDR3 runs 15 residues. The CDR3 region has the DNA TGTGCCAGCAGCGGCCAGGGGAGCCCCTACAATGAGCAGTTCTTC. Protein sequence: CASSGQGSPYNEQFF.

There are many counts of this clonotype. This rearrangement joins TRBV6-1 to TRBJ2-1, with D possibly TRBD2 on 6 matching bases. Germline CDR1 is MNHNS and CDR2 is SASEGT. The CDR3 spans 14 residues. V lost 10 bases and J 6 bases, leaving 19 bases between the germline ends. The CDR3 loop is CATQSGLNLNEQFF. CDR3 DNA: TGTGCCACGCAATCGGGACTCAACCTCAATGAGCAGTTCTTC.

V is TRBV5-1 and J is TRBJ2-6, with D maybe TRBD2 (7 bases). Germline CDR1 and CDR2: SGHRS and YFSETQ. V was cut by 4 bases and J by 4 bases, with 18 bases left in between. CDR3 length equals 17 residues. The CDR3 reads CASSPLGGGTGANVLTF. CDR3 DNA sequence: TGCGCCAGCAGCCCTCTTGGGGGGGGCACCGGGGCCAACGTCCTGACTTTC.

The rearrangement uses TRBV9 and TRBJ2-2, with 8 bases matching TRBD2. The V and J ends lost 1 base and 2 bases, in that order; junction bases with no gene match: 4. Looked up from germline, CDR1 is SGDLS and CDR2 is YYNGEE. CDR3 length: 16 residues. As DNA, the CDR3 is TGTGCCAGCAGCGTAAGCGGGGGACGAAACACCGGGGAGCTGTTTTTT. Its translation is CASSVSGGRNTGELFF.

This chain connects TRBV7-2 to TRBJ2-7; D is uncertain. Germline-derived CDR1 and CDR2 are SGHTA and FQGNSA. Trimming cost V 5 bases and J 3 bases, with 14 bases left between them. CDR3 length: 14 amino acids. The CDR3: CASSLGFLLYEQYV. CDR3 nucleotide sequence: TGTGCCAGCAGCCTGGGCTTCCTCCTCTACGAGCAGTACGTC.

As concerns this clonotype: One end of the junction is discordant with germline, which a read error may explain. The chain uses TRBV6-4 and TRBJ2-1; weak D call: TRBD1 (5 bases). The last part of the DNA fits TRBJ2-7 better; the J call may be wrong. The CDR3 is 12 amino acids. Germline V lookup: CDR1 MRHNA, CDR2 SNTAGT. DNA of the CDR3: TGTGCCAGCCGTGACAGATCCTACGAGCAGTACTTC. Its translation: CASRDRSYEQYF.

With respect to this clonotype: Sequence at one end of the junction differs from germline and may be a read error. This chain links TRBV5-1 with TRBJ1-1; weak D call: TRBD1 (6 bases). The CDR3 covers 18 residues. Germline V lookup: CDR1 SGHRS, CDR2 YFSETQ. The CDR3 sequence: CASSSPFFSGGADTEAFF. The CDR3 DNA follows: TGTGCCAGCAGTTCACCGTTCTTTAGCGGGGGGGCCGACACTGAAGCTTTCTTT.

This clonotype was seen many times. This chain links TRBV2 with TRBJ2-3; 8 bases line up with TRBD2. This CDR3 region has 14 residues. Trimming cost V 6 bases and J 2 bases; bases outside gene matches: 4. The germline CDR1 and CDR2 sequences are SNHLY and FYNNEI. CDR3 nucleotide sequence: TGTGCCAGCAGCGAGCGGGGGTACACAGATACGCAGTATTTT. It specifies CASSERGYTDTQYF.

This clonotype showed up just once. This may come from a read error, since a much larger clone is one base off. The J gene is TRBJ2-3, the V gene TRBV5-1; D not certain. With the DNA end fitting TRBJ1-5 better, the J assignment may be wrong. The germline V gene encodes CDR1 SGHRS and CDR2 YFSETQ. The CDR3 loop spans 13 amino acids. In DNA form, the CDR3 reads TGCGCCAGCAGCCCCGAACCTCCGGGTACGCAGCATTTT. Translation: CASSPEPPGTQHF.